The 25 T cell receptor beta chains in this list originate from one sample, sequenced in a study of control samples from healthy donors and cancer patients. Sequencing used immunoSEQ multiplex PCR; TCRdb keeps in-frame clones, though not all of them. The sample shows tens of thousands of clones, around 87% of them seen only once. Sequenced input: blood. These receptors all stem from a man aged 45 to 65 in good health.

V usage is TRBV5-1 and J usage is TRBJ2-2; TRBD2 matches at 8 bases. Germline CDR1 SGHRS, CDR2 YFSETQ. CDR3 length: 14 amino acids. With V trimmed by 5 bases and J by 4 bases, 4 bases remained unmatched. The DNA for the CDR3 is TGCGCCAGCAGTATGACTAGCGTCACCGGGGAGCTGTTTTTT. Its translation is CASSMTSVTGELFF.

The chain joins TRBV7-2 to TRBJ2-7; 10 bases are shared with TRBD2. The CDR3 extends over 15 amino acids. Germline assignment: CDR1 SGHTA and CDR2 FQGNSA. Unmatched junction bases numbered 4, after V lost 5 bases and J lost 0 bases. CDR3 DNA sequence: TGTGCCAGCAGCCCTGGACTAGCGGACTCCTACGAGCAGTACTTC. It translates to CASSPGLADSYEQYF.

The chain links TRBV5-1 to TRBJ1-1; possible D gene TRBD1, 6 bases. Trimming removed 0 bases at V and 4 bases at J, with 10 bases between. The CDR3 is 14 amino acids. Germline V lookup: CDR1 SGHRS, CDR2 YFSETQ. CDR3 nucleotide sequence: TGCGCCAGCAGCTTGGCGGGGGCGGCCACTGAAGCTTTCTTT. This gives the protein CASSLAGAATEAFF.

The chain combines TRBV2 with TRBJ2-3, with D possibly being TRBD2 (6 bases). The CDR3 is 13 amino acids. Germline values: CDR1 SNHLY, CDR2 FYNNEI. Trimming cost V 4 bases and J 2 bases, with 7 bases left between them. This CDR3 reads CASSGDFTDTQYF. The CDR3 region has the DNA TGTGCCAGCAGTGGGGACTTCACAGATACGCAGTATTTT.

The chain combines TRBV7-2 with TRBJ2-2; D unclear. The CDR3 is 14 residues long. Trimming removed 3 bases from V and 2 bases from J, with 7 bases in between. CDR1 and CDR2 (germline): SGHTA, FQGNSA. The CDR3, as DNA: TGTGCCAGCAGCTTCGGTCAAAACACCGGGGAGCTGTTTTTT. This translates into CASSFGQNTGELFF.

The chain employs TRBV4-3 and TRBJ2-3, with 9 nucleotides matching TRBD2. The germline V gene has CDR1 LGHNA and CDR2 YSLEER. V gave up 1 base and J gave up 0 bases; unmatched junction bases: 2. The CDR3 has 16 amino acids. The CDR3 reads CASSQGTSDSTDTQYF. For the CDR3, the DNA is TGCGCCAGCAGCCAAGGGACTAGCGACAGCACAGATACGCAGTATTTT.

A single count supports this clone. V usage is TRBV5-1 and J usage is TRBJ2-2; 11 bases are shared with TRBD1. The CDR3 runs to 16 residues. Germline V CDR1 and CDR2: SGHRS, YFSETQ. V was clipped by 1 base and J by 4 bases; unmatched bases: 3. CDR3 amino acids: CASSLLGTGGTGELFF. The CDR3 bases are TGCGCCAGCAGCTTGCTTGGGACAGGGGGCACCGGGGAGCTGTTTTTT.

This chain's CDR3 is CSVPRLGQETQYF. DNA of the CDR3: TGCAGCGTTCCCAGGCTGGGGCAAGAGACCCAGTACTTC. The gene calls are TRBV29-1 and TRBJ2-5; D is ambiguous. The CDR3 is 13 residues long. The germline CDR1 and CDR2 sequences are SQVTM and ANQGSEA. V lost 5 bases and J 2 bases, leaving 12 bases between the germline ends.

This clone was recorded once. V and J are TRBV6-6 and TRBJ2-7; 7 bases are shared with TRBD1. Losses at the gene ends were 5 bases for V and 5 bases for J; bases not matched to a gene: 6. Germline values: CDR1 MNHNY, CDR2 SVGAGI (reference sequence). This CDR3 has 13 residues. The DNA for the CDR3 is TGTGCCAGCAGTAGGACGACAGGGCACGAGCAGTACGTC. This encodes CASSRTTGHEQYV.

This sequence joins TRBV21-1 and TRBJ1-1; TRBD1, the D gene given by the table, was not confirmed from the DNA. TRBV21-1 is a recognized pseudogene. The CDR3 consists of 16 residues. CDR3 in amino acids: CASSKEQNFFQPEAFF. CDR3 nucleotides: TGTGCCAGCAGCAAAGAACAGAACTTTTTTCAACCTGAAGCTTTCTTT.

The chain has TRBV12-3 or TRBV12-4 and TRBJ1-1; no clear D gene. CDR3 size: 13 residues. Trimming removed 2 bases at V and 1 base at J, with 5 bases between. CDR3 sequence reads: CASSLLENTEAFF. The CDR3 nucleotides read TGTGCCAGCAGTTTACTAGAGAACACTGAAGCTTTCTTT.

The rearrangement uses TRBV9 and TRBJ1-2, with D tentatively TRBD1 (6 bases). Germline V gives CDR1 SGDLS, CDR2 YYNGEE. V lost 0 bases, J lost 4 bases, and 13 bases lay in between. The CDR3 runs to 15 residues. The CDR3 sequence is CASSVDPGTPYGYTF. CDR3 DNA sequence: TGTGCCAGCAGCGTAGATCCGGGGACACCCTATGGCTACACCTTC.

The chain has TRBV29-1 and TRBJ1-4, with D possibly matching TRBD1 (5 bases). Germline CDR1 is SQVTM and CDR2 is ANQGSEA. The germline V and J ends were trimmed by 3 bases and 3 bases, with 20 bases remaining between them. The CDR3 is 17 residues long. CDR3 in amino acids: CSVEEANSGKANEKLFF. CDR3 nucleotides: TGCAGCGTTGAGGAGGCGAACTCAGGGAAGGCTAATGAAAAACTGTTTTTT.

V gene TRBV18 combines with J gene TRBJ2-1; TRBD2 is a possible D gene (7 bases). Germline CDR1 reads KGHSH; CDR2 reads LQKENI. V shed 2 bases and J shed 3 bases, with 11 bases lying between them. The CDR3 extends over 15 amino acids. CDR3 sequence reads: CASSPAGANYNEQFF. The CDR3 region has the DNA TGTGCCAGCTCACCAGCGGGGGCTAACTACAATGAGCAGTTCTTC.

This clone was counted only a few times. The chain joins TRBV19 to TRBJ2-5; D is undetermined. Germline V gene lookup returns CDR1 LNHDA and CDR2 SQIVND (reference sequence). The ends were cut back, 2 bases at V and 5 bases at J, with 6 bases in the middle. This CDR3 region has 12 residues. CDR3 region: CASSILGETQYF. The CDR3 nucleotides read TGTGCCAGTAGTATACTGGGGGAGACCCAGTACTTC.

This clone was counted a few times. The chain carries TRBV21-1 and TRBJ2-1; the D call in the table, TRBD2, was not verified against the DNA. TRBV21-1 is classified as a pseudogene. The CDR3 sequence is 14 residues long. CDR3 bases: TGTGCCAGCAGCAAACTAGCGGGAAGGAATGAGCAGTTCTTC. Translated: CASSKLAGRNEQFF.

V is TRBV9 and J is TRBJ1-1; perhaps TRBD1 as D (5 bases). The CDR3 covers 13 residues. The ends were cut back, 3 bases at V and 0 bases at J, with 6 bases in the middle. From germline, CDR1 is SGDLS and CDR2 YYNGEE. DNA for the CDR3: TGTGCCAGCAGCGCGGACATGAACACTGAAGCTTTCTTT. Translation: CASSADMNTEAFF.

The chain couples TRBV6-2 or TRBV6-3 to TRBJ1-6, with TRBD1 as a possible D gene (5 bases). Looked up from germline, CDR1 is MNHEY and CDR2 is SVGEGT. The CDR3 length is 15 residues. The V gene lost 0 bases and the J gene lost 6 bases, with 9 bases spanning the gap. The CDR3 DNA reads as TGTGCCAGCAGTTACTCGAAGGGGCTTAATTCACCCCTCCACTTT. Its translation: CASSYSKGLNSPLHF.

The V gene is TRBV19, the J gene TRBJ2-3; D is possibly TRBD2 (5 bases). Germline loops: CDR1 LNHDA, CDR2 SQIVND (reference sequence). The V gene lost 5 bases and the J gene lost 2 bases, with 14 bases spanning the gap. The CDR3 covers 15 residues. CDR3 region: CASSPSSGLTDTQYF. CDR3 nucleotide sequence: TGTGCCAGTAGTCCGAGCAGCGGCCTCACAGATACGCAGTATTTT.

The chain uses TRBV12-5 and TRBJ1-1; D is unresolved. V was cut by 9 bases and J by 0 bases, with 17 bases left in between. CDR3 length: 15 residues. Germline V gives CDR1 LGHNT, CDR2 FRNRAP. CDR3 nucleotide sequence: TGTGCTAGCTCCCCCGGCATCCGCATGAACACTGAAGCTTTCTTT. This encodes CASSPGIRMNTEAFF.

The V and J genes are TRBV24-1 and TRBJ2-5; the match to TRBD1 covers 12 bases. From germline, CDR1 is KGHDR and CDR2 SFDVKD. With V trimmed by 5 bases and J by 4 bases, 10 bases remained unmatched. The CDR3 has 17 residues. The CDR3 coding sequence is TGTGCCACCAGTGCCCTGGCCGGGACAGGGGGCCGAGAGACCCAGTACTTC. It encodes CATSALAGTGGRETQYF.

This chain joins TRBV2 and TRBJ2-5; 7 positions agree with TRBD2. Germline loops: CDR1 SNHLY, CDR2 FYNNEI. J was trimmed by 5 bases and V by 3 bases; bases with no gene match: 3. This CDR3 spans 13 amino acids. For the CDR3, the DNA is TGTGCCAGCAGTGATCGGGGAGGGGAGACCCAGTACTTC. Translated: CASSDRGGETQYF.

This chain connects TRBV14 to TRBJ1-1; possible D gene TRBD1, 6 bases. The CDR3 contains 13 residues. Germline CDR1 SGHDN, CDR2 FVKESK. V dropped 4 bases and J dropped 6 bases, with 12 bases sitting between them. The CDR3 coding sequence is TGTGCCAGCAGCCTACAGGGCGGCGCTGAAGCTTTCTTT. Protein: CASSLQGGAEAFF.

V is TRBV6-2 or TRBV6-3 and J is TRBJ1-6; the D is unclear. The CDR3 has 14 amino acids. The V end was cut by 4 bases, the J end by 9 bases, with 13 bases between. CDR1 and CDR2 (germline): MNHEY, SVGEGT. The CDR3 coding sequence is TGTGCCAGCAGTTTTCACGGTGGGATTTCACCCCTCCACTTT. It codes for CASSFHGGISPLHF.

The count of this clone is one. The rearrangement uses TRBV5-3 and TRBJ1-1; no clear D gene. TRBV5-3 counts as an open reading frame of uncertain function. The CDR3 runs 14 residues. With 4 bases removed from V and 3 bases from J, the gap between germline ends came to 13 bases. The CDR3 DNA follows: TGTGCCAGAAGCCCCCTGCACCCCGACACTGAAGCTTTCTTT. This translates into CARSPLHPDTEAFF.